A selection of T cell receptor beta chains follows, all from one sample in a study of vaccination effects on CD4 cells after COVID-19. The method was immunoSEQ multiplex PCR; TCRdb's version includes in-frame clones alone and lacks a portion of them. The sample yields 40,000 to 45,000 clones, around two thirds seen once. Their antigens are not known. Specimen: CD4+ T cells from PBMCs cultured without peptide, collected after COVID-19 vaccination. The receptors shown here come from a human donor who received a COVID-19 vaccine. The CDR3 runs from the conserved cysteine through the conserved F or W. D genes are given only for firm matches. Clone size is shown for a subset of rows, as once, few, many or a class of expanded clone.

D gene	clone size	V gene	CDR3 length	J gene	CDR3 protein
-	-	TRBV5-1	14	TRBJ1-1	CASSLGGGDTEAFF
-	-	TRBV5-1	14	TRBJ2-7	CASSLTPGTYEQYF
-	few	TRBV11-2	15	TRBJ1-3	CASSLVRHSGNTIYF
-	-	TRBV5-1	12	TRBJ1-3	CASSLDGNIIYF
-	-	TRBV10-2	16	TRBJ1-2	CASSGSYTALTYGYTF
TRBD2	-	TRBV2	15	TRBJ2-3	CASRVGLAGPDTQYF
-	-	TRBV19	14	TRBJ2-2	CASEETARTGELFF
-	few	TRBV2	16	TRBJ2-1	CASRSRHLSSYNEQFF
-	-	TRBV2	14	TRBJ1-5	CASSDWSNNQPQHF
TRBD1	-	TRBV29-1	15	TRBJ2-7	CSVRSVGTGSHEQYF
-	medium-sized	TRBV2	13	TRBJ2-7	CASSEDHGYEQYF
-	-	TRBV18	16	TRBJ2-1	CASSPPMTQYRDEQFF
TRBD2	few	TRBV5-8	15	TRBJ2-7	CASSQAGITSYEQYF
-	-	TRBV12-3/TRBV12-4	13	TRBJ1-2	CASSLGPHYGYTF
TRBD1	-	TRBV6-5	14	TRBJ1-5	CASSWTGGNQPQHF
-	-	TRBV11-2	14	TRBJ1-2	CASSRHLANYGYTF
-	once	TRBV14	11	TRBJ2-7	CASSQSYEQYF
-	-	TRBV7-9	12	TRBJ1-2	CASSLAGYGYTF
-	-	TRBV2	13	TRBJ1-1	CASSKAGGREAFF
TRBD2	-	TRBV5-4	19	TRBJ2-3	CASSSGARGSGGYTDTQYF
TRBD1	once	TRBV19	17	TRBJ1-5	CASRIGTGGFSNQPQHF
TRBD1	-	TRBV7-9	14	TRBJ1-2	CASSQGGRADGYTF
-	-	TRBV30	10	TRBJ1-2	CAWKNYGYTF
TRBD2	-	TRBV3-1/TRBV3-2	16	TRBJ2-3	CASSQDSTRETDTQYF
-	-	TRBV27	14	TRBJ1-1	CASSSVGPNTEAFF
TRBD1	few	TRBV6-5	14	TRBJ2-2	CATHGTGFTGELFF
-	-	TRBV3-1/TRBV3-2	19	TRBJ2-2	CASSQGGHWNEADTGELFF
-	once	TRBV6-5	14	TRBJ2-1	CASSYRGGDNEQFF
-	-	TRBV6-5	15	TRBJ2-7	CATEAPGRTGSEQYF
TRBD2	-	TRBV18	16	TRBJ2-1	CASSPQLAGGYNEQFF
TRBD1	few	TRBV10-1	14	TRBJ1-3	CASTRDRAGNTIYF
-	-	TRBV10-2	12	TRBJ1-2	CASRKDSYGYTF
-	-	TRBV7-2	14	TRBJ2-5	CASSLQRVQETQYF
-	-	TRBV19	15	TRBJ2-1	CASSIRESSYNEQFF
TRBD1	-	TRBV6-2/TRBV6-3	13	TRBJ1-2	CASSRQGNSGYTF
TRBD1	-	TRBV6-1	15	TRBJ1-4	CASSEVWQGAEKLFF